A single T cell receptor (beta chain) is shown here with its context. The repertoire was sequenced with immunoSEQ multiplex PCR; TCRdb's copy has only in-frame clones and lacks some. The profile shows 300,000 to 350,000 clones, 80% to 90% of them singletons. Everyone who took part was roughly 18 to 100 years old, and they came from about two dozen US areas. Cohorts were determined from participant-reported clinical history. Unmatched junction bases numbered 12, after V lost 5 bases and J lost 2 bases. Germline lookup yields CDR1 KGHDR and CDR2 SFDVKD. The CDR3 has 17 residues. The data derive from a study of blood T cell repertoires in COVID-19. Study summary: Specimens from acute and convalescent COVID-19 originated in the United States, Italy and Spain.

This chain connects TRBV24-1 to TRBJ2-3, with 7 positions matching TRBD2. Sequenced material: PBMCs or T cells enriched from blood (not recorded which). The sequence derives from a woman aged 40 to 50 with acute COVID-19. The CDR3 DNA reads TGTGCCACCAGTGGAGGGAGGGGACTCACCAACACAGATACGCAGTATTTT. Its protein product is CATSGGRGLTNTDTQYF.